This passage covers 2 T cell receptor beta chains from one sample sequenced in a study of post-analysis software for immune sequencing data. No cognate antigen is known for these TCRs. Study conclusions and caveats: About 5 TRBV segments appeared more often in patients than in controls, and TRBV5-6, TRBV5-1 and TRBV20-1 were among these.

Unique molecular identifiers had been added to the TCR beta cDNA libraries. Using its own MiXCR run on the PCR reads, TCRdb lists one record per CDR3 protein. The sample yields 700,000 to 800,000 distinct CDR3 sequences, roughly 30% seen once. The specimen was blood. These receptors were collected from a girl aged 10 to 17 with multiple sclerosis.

This chain's CDR3 is CSAHQSAQTGNTIYF. For the CDR3, the DNA is TGCAGTGCTCATCAATCGGCACAGACGGGAAACACCATATATTTT. The J gene is TRBJ1-3, the V gene TRBV20-1; no clear D. The CDR3 consists of 15 residues. Trimming took 5 bases from V and 4 from J, leaving 18 bases between them. Germline V lookup: CDR1 DFQATT, CDR2 SNEGSKA (reference sequence).

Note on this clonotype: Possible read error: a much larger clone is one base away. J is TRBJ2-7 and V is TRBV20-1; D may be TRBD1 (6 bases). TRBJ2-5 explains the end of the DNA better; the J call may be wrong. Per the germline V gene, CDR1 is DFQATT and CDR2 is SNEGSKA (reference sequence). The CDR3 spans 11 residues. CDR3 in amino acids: CSAYREETQYF. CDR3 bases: TGCAGTGCTTACAGGGAAGAGACCCAGTACTTC.